These T cell receptor beta chains were read from a single sample in a study of beta chain features in type 1 diabetes. Assay used: immunoSEQ multiplex PCR; TCRdb lists only in-frame clones, some missing. Here the sample spans about 620,000 clones, roughly 15% being singletons. The sequencing sample was made of naive CD4+ T cells from blood. The receptors derive from a man between 18 and 29 years old in good health. The CDR3 runs from the conserved cysteine through the conserved F or W. Fields, in order: CDR3 DNA, CDR3 protein, V gene, clone size, J gene, D gene. D genes are given only for firm matches. The size field is filled for only some rows; it gives once, few, many or a size class.

CDR3nt: TGTGCCAGCAAGAGAGGGGCGAACACCGGGGAGCTGTTTTTT; CDR3aa: CASKRGANTGELFF; v_gene: TRBV27; abundance: few; j_gene: TRBJ2-2; d_gene: -
CDR3nt: TGTGCCAGTAGTACCTCTGGAAACACCATATATTTT; CDR3aa: CASSTSGNTIYF; v_gene: TRBV19; abundance: -; j_gene: TRBJ1-3; d_gene: -
CDR3nt: TGTGCCAGTAGTCCACCAGGGGTTTTTGGCTACACCTTC; CDR3aa: CASSPPGVFGYTF; v_gene: TRBV19; abundance: -; j_gene: TRBJ1-2; d_gene: -
CDR3nt: TGTGCCTGGAGTGTAGGTAGACAGGCCTTATCCTATGGCTACACCTTC; CDR3aa: CAWSVGRQALSYGYTF; v_gene: TRBV30; abundance: -; j_gene: TRBJ1-2; d_gene: -
CDR3nt: TGTGCCAGCAGCTTAGGGCCAGCGGGAGGGCAAGATACGCAGTATTTT; CDR3aa: CASSLGPAGGQDTQYF; v_gene: TRBV7-3; abundance: -; j_gene: TRBJ2-3; d_gene: TRBD2
CDR3nt: TGTGCCAGCACCCCAGGGGGAACAGGGGCCTACGAGCAGTACTTC; CDR3aa: CASTPGGTGAYEQYF; v_gene: TRBV6-6; abundance: few; j_gene: TRBJ2-7; d_gene: TRBD1
CDR3nt: TGTGCCAGCAGCTCGAACGGGCATGAGCAGTTCTTC; CDR3aa: CASSSNGHEQFF; v_gene: TRBV7-3; abundance: few; j_gene: TRBJ2-1; d_gene: -
CDR3nt: TGTGCCAGCAGCTTACGATCCTCTAGCGGGAGGGCCTATGAGCAGTTCTTC; CDR3aa: CASSLRSSSGRAYEQFF; v_gene: TRBV7-2; abundance: -; j_gene: TRBJ2-1; d_gene: TRBD2
CDR3nt: TGTGCCAGCACTGGGGACCAAGAGACCCAGTACTTC; CDR3aa: CASTGDQETQYF; v_gene: TRBV2; abundance: -; j_gene: TRBJ2-5; d_gene: -
CDR3nt: TGTGCCAGCAGCGTTGGACAGGCCACAGATACGCAGTATTTT; CDR3aa: CASSVGQATDTQYF; v_gene: TRBV9; abundance: -; j_gene: TRBJ2-3; d_gene: TRBD1
CDR3nt: TGTGCCAGCAGCCTCTTCGATACAGATACGCAGTATTTT; CDR3aa: CASSLFDTDTQYF; v_gene: TRBV7-9; abundance: -; j_gene: TRBJ2-3; d_gene: -
CDR3nt: TGTGCCAGCAGCCCACGAGGCACGGGGACCGGGGAGCTGTTTTTT; CDR3aa: CASSPRGTGTGELFF; v_gene: TRBV7-9; abundance: -; j_gene: TRBJ2-2; d_gene: -
CDR3nt: TGTGCCAGCAGTGCGCCAGGGGGTAAAAACATTCAGTACTTC; CDR3aa: CASSAPGGKNIQYF; v_gene: TRBV6-6; abundance: -; j_gene: TRBJ2-4; d_gene: TRBD1
CDR3nt: TGCGCCAGCAGCCAAGATAATCTGGGGGGCGGCCACAATGAGCAGTTCTTC; CDR3aa: CASSQDNLGGGHNEQFF; v_gene: TRBV4-3; abundance: -; j_gene: TRBJ2-1; d_gene: -
CDR3nt: TGTGCCAGCAGCGTAGAAGGCAGCACAGATACGCAGTATTTT; CDR3aa: CASSVEGSTDTQYF; v_gene: TRBV9; abundance: -; j_gene: TRBJ2-3; d_gene: -
CDR3nt: TGTGCCAGCAGCTTTAGACCCTTTGAGGGCTCTGGGGCCAACGTCCTGACTTTC; CDR3aa: CASSFRPFEGSGANVLTF; v_gene: TRBV9; abundance: few; j_gene: TRBJ2-6; d_gene: -
CDR3nt: TGTGCCAGCAGTCCCCCTCCCCGGACAGGGGGCCATCAGCCCCAGCATTTT; CDR3aa: CASSPPPRTGGHQPQHF; v_gene: TRBV27; abundance: -; j_gene: TRBJ1-5; d_gene: TRBD1
CDR3nt: TGTGCCAGCAGTCCACAGGGGTCCTCCTACGAGCAGTACTTC; CDR3aa: CASSPQGSSYEQYF; v_gene: TRBV27; abundance: -; j_gene: TRBJ2-7; d_gene: TRBD1
CDR3nt: TGCGCCAGCAGCTTTGGGGTTTCGAACACTGAAGCTTTCTTT; CDR3aa: CASSFGVSNTEAFF; v_gene: TRBV5-1; abundance: few; j_gene: TRBJ1-1; d_gene: -
CDR3nt: TGTGCCAGCAGCGTAGGGGGGACTTACGAGCAGTACTTC; CDR3aa: CASSVGGTYEQYF; v_gene: TRBV9; abundance: few; j_gene: TRBJ2-7; d_gene: -
CDR3nt: TGTGCCAGCAGCTTATCCACCTCAAGGGGGCTGGGGAACACTGAAGCTTTCTTT; CDR3aa: CASSLSTSRGLGNTEAFF; v_gene: TRBV7-2; abundance: -; j_gene: TRBJ1-1; d_gene: TRBD1
CDR3nt: TGTGCCAGCAGTCTCCCAAGAGGTGGGAACACCGGGGAGCTGTTTTTT; CDR3aa: CASSLPRGGNTGELFF; v_gene: TRBV28; abundance: few; j_gene: TRBJ2-2; d_gene: -
CDR3nt: TGTGCCAGTCGTCAAAGAGGACAAAAGAACGAGCAGTACTTC; CDR3aa: CASRQRGQKNEQYF; v_gene: TRBV5-6; abundance: few; j_gene: TRBJ2-7; d_gene: -
CDR3nt: TGCGCCAGCAGCTGGGACCGGAGCACAGATACGCAGTATTTT; CDR3aa: CASSWDRSTDTQYF; v_gene: TRBV5-1; abundance: few; j_gene: TRBJ2-3; d_gene: -
CDR3nt: TGTGCCAGCAGCTCCGACCCCCTACGGGCCCAGTACTTC; CDR3aa: CASSSDPLRAQYF; v_gene: TRBV7-2; abundance: -; j_gene: TRBJ2-5; d_gene: -
CDR3nt: TGTGCCAGTGGCAGGGGGTTCTACGAGCAGTACTTC; CDR3aa: CASGRGFYEQYF; v_gene: TRBV28; abundance: -; j_gene: TRBJ2-7; d_gene: TRBD1
CDR3nt: TGCGCCAGCAGCTTGAAGGGGCTTACGCAGTATTTT; CDR3aa: CASSLKGLTQYF; v_gene: TRBV5-1; abundance: -; j_gene: TRBJ2-3; d_gene: -
CDR3nt: TGTGCCAGCAGAAGACAGGGGTACAATGAGCAGTTCTTC; CDR3aa: CASRRQGYNEQFF; v_gene: TRBV28; abundance: few; j_gene: TRBJ2-1; d_gene: TRBD1
CDR3nt: TGCGCCAGCAGAGTCCCAGGGGATTACACCTACAATGAGCAGTTCTTC; CDR3aa: CASRVPGDYTYNEQFF; v_gene: TRBV5-1; abundance: -; j_gene: TRBJ2-1; d_gene: -
CDR3nt: TGTGCCATCAGTAGAAAGGGGTCTGACACTGAAGCTTTCTTT; CDR3aa: CAISRKGSDTEAFF; v_gene: TRBV10-3; abundance: -; j_gene: TRBJ1-1; d_gene: -
CDR3nt: TGTGCCAGCAGTTACCCCCAGGGCTACGAGCAGTACTTC; CDR3aa: CASSYPQGYEQYF; v_gene: TRBV6-6; abundance: few; j_gene: TRBJ2-7; d_gene: -
CDR3nt: TGTGCCAGCAGCTTAGGAGGGACTCCATTAAGTCCTTACGAGCAGTACTTC; CDR3aa: CASSLGGTPLSPYEQYF; v_gene: TRBV7-2; abundance: few; j_gene: TRBJ2-7; d_gene: -
CDR3nt: TGTGCCAGCAGCTTGACAGGTCTTAATACGCAGTATTTT; CDR3aa: CASSLTGLNTQYF; v_gene: TRBV5-6; abundance: few; j_gene: TRBJ2-3; d_gene: -
CDR3nt: TGTGCCAGCAGCCTCGGGACTAGCGGGAAGGCTGGAGAGACCCAGTACTTC; CDR3aa: CASSLGTSGKAGETQYF; v_gene: TRBV7-3; abundance: -; j_gene: TRBJ2-5; d_gene: TRBD2
CDR3nt: TGCGCCAGCAGCCCGAGGGAATCTAACTATGGCTACACCTTC; CDR3aa: CASSPRESNYGYTF; v_gene: TRBV4-3; abundance: once; j_gene: TRBJ1-2; d_gene: -
CDR3nt: TGCGCCAGCAGCTTGGAACAGGGTCAATACGAGCAGTACTTC; CDR3aa: CASSLEQGQYEQYF; v_gene: TRBV5-1; abundance: -; j_gene: TRBJ2-7; d_gene: -
CDR3nt: TGTGCCAGCAGCCCGGGACAGGTTACTAGCGGGGAGCTGTTTTTT; CDR3aa: CASSPGQVTSGELFF; v_gene: TRBV7-3; abundance: few; j_gene: TRBJ2-2; d_gene: TRBD1
CDR3nt: TGTGCCAGCAGCTTGGACAGCCGAGGGGGAAACACCATATATTTT; CDR3aa: CASSLDSRGGNTIYF; v_gene: TRBV7-2; abundance: few; j_gene: TRBJ1-3; d_gene: -
CDR3nt: TGTGCCAGCAGCGCCTCACACGGGGCAGGGGAGTCTAATGAAAAACTGTTTTTT; CDR3aa: CASSASHGAGESNEKLFF; v_gene: TRBV9; abundance: -; j_gene: TRBJ1-4; d_gene: -
CDR3nt: TGTGCCAGCAGTTACCGGCAGGGGGTTAAAAACATTCAGTACTTC; CDR3aa: CASSYRQGVKNIQYF; v_gene: TRBV6-5; abundance: -; j_gene: TRBJ2-4; d_gene: TRBD1
CDR3nt: TGTGCCAGCAGCTTAGGTCAGGAGGAAGTCCGATGGCGGTACTTC; CDR3aa: CASSLGQEEVRWRYF; v_gene: TRBV11-2; abundance: few; j_gene: TRBJ2-7; d_gene: -
CDR3nt: TGTGCCAGCAGGCATGGACAGGGGGGCCCTGAAGCTTTCTTT; CDR3aa: CASRHGQGGPEAFF; v_gene: TRBV27; abundance: -; j_gene: TRBJ1-1; d_gene: TRBD1
CDR3nt: TGCGCCAGCAGCTTGACATCGACAGATACGCAGTATTTT; CDR3aa: CASSLTSTDTQYF; v_gene: TRBV5-1; abundance: -; j_gene: TRBJ2-3; d_gene: -
CDR3nt: TGTGCCAGCAACTTCGCCTCGGGGACCACCGGGGAGCTGTTTTTT; CDR3aa: CASNFASGTTGELFF; v_gene: TRBV7-2; abundance: -; j_gene: TRBJ2-2; d_gene: -
CDR3nt: TGTGCCAGCAGCTTAGGCGGGGGAGGCCAGTACTTC; CDR3aa: CASSLGGGGQYF; v_gene: TRBV7-2; abundance: -; j_gene: TRBJ2-5; d_gene: TRBD2
CDR3nt: TGTGCCATCAAAAGGAGGAACAATGAGCAGTTCTTC; CDR3aa: CAIKRRNNEQFF; v_gene: TRBV10-3; abundance: few; j_gene: TRBJ2-1; d_gene: -
CDR3nt: TGTGCCAGCAGCGCAGGCAGGACGACTGAAAAACTGTTTTTT; CDR3aa: CASSAGRTTEKLFF; v_gene: TRBV9; abundance: -; j_gene: TRBJ1-4; d_gene: -
CDR3nt: TGTGCCAGCAGTCTCTTACTAGCGGGGGACAATGAGCAGTTCTTC; CDR3aa: CASSLLLAGDNEQFF; v_gene: TRBV28; abundance: -; j_gene: TRBJ2-1; d_gene: TRBD2
CDR3nt: TGTGCCAGCAGTCCACGACCGAATAGCTCCAATCAGCCCCAGCATTTT; CDR3aa: CASSPRPNSSNQPQHF; v_gene: TRBV27; abundance: -; j_gene: TRBJ1-5; d_gene: -
CDR3nt: TGTGCCAGCAGTCCGATTCAAGGCGGGGAGCTGTTTTTT; CDR3aa: CASSPIQGGELFF; v_gene: TRBV28; abundance: few; j_gene: TRBJ2-2; d_gene: -
CDR3nt: TGTGCCAGCAGACGGGACAGGGCTGGAAACACCATATATTTT; CDR3aa: CASRRDRAGNTIYF; v_gene: TRBV28; abundance: -; j_gene: TRBJ1-3; d_gene: TRBD1
CDR3nt: TGTGCCAGCAGCTTATCTACAGCCGTCACCGGGGAGCTGTTTTTT; CDR3aa: CASSLSTAVTGELFF; v_gene: TRBV7-2; abundance: few; j_gene: TRBJ2-2; d_gene: -